These 23 T cell receptor beta chains were all obtained from the same sample, sequenced in a study of cytomegalovirus exposure and HLA in healthy donors. The PCR employed 60 Vbeta primers together with 13 Jbeta primers. The data were produced by immunoSEQ multiplex PCR, yet TCRdb's version contains in-frame clones alone and is incomplete. The specimen's table records more than 50,000 clones. Sequencing was carried out using PBMCs. Source of these receptors: a woman aged 40 to 50 in good health and CMV-seronegative.

This chain links TRBV28 with TRBJ2-2, with 8 bases identical to TRBD2. Germline CDR1 and CDR2: MDHEN and SYDVKM. The CDR3 totals 15 residues. V shed 3 bases, J shed 0 bases, and the junction held 0 bases outside the gene matches. The CDR3 coding sequence is TGTGCCAGCAGTTTGGGACTAGCGAACACCGGGGAGCTGTTTTTT. This codes for CASSLGLANTGELFF.

The V gene is TRBV12-1, the J gene TRBJ2-7; the table's D call of TRBD2 was not tested on the DNA. TRBV12-1 is classified as a pseudogene. The length of the CDR3 is 14 residues. The CDR3 DNA is TGTGCCAGCAGCTTTGTCGGGGGGGACTACGAGCAGTACTTC. Amino acids: CASSFVGGDYEQYF.

This chain links TRBV14 with TRBJ1-1, with 8 bases that match TRBD1. Trimming at V came to 0 bases and at J to 4 bases, leaving 7 bases not matched to a gene. The CDR3 sequence is 16 residues long. Germline CDR1 SGHDN, CDR2 FVKESK. The CDR3 region is CASSQERPGGITEAFF. CDR3 nucleotides: TGTGCCAGCAGCCAAGAGAGGCCAGGGGGCATCACTGAAGCTTTCTTT.

On this clone: Relative to the germline gene, one junction end is altered; a read error may explain this. The CDR3 DNA is TGCAGTAGGGAGAGGTACAGGGAGTTT. Protein sequence: CSRERYREF. V gene TRBV20-1 combines with J gene TRBJ1-6; tentatively, D is TRBD1 (6 bases). The CDR3 runs 9 residues. CDR1 is DFQATT and CDR2 is SNEGSKA in the germline V gene (reference sequence).

This chain uses TRBV14 with TRBJ2-5; D not resolved. The germline V gene encodes CDR1 SGHDN and CDR2 FVKESK. This CDR3 is 14 amino acids long. The V and J ends lost 1 base and 5 bases respectively, with 11 bases between them. As DNA, the CDR3 is TGTGCCAGCAGCCAAGGAGTCCGAAGCGAGACCCAGTACTTC. Residues: CASSQGVRSETQYF.

The J gene is TRBJ2-2, the V gene TRBV7-6; D gene unclear. The V end lost 4 bases, the J end lost 1 base, and 7 bases lay between the germline ends. The CDR3 has 14 amino acids. CDR1 and CDR2 from the germline V gene are SGHVS and FNYEAQ. CDR3: CASSWAGNTGELFF. CDR3 sequence (DNA): TGTGCCAGCAGCTGGGCAGGGAACACCGGGGAGCTGTTTTTT.

The chain recombines TRBV19 with TRBJ2-5, with 12 bases matching TRBD2. Germline V gives CDR1 LNHDA, CDR2 SQIVND (reference sequence). The CDR3 is 18 amino acids. Trimming took 3 bases from V and 4 from J; bases not matched to a gene: 12. The CDR3 nucleotides are TGTGCCAGTAGTATCCGGGCTAGCGGGAGGGGGCGAAGAGAGACCCAGTACTTC. As protein: CASSIRASGRGRRETQYF.

The chain links TRBV7-9 to TRBJ1-5; D might be TRBD1 (6 bases). The V gene's germline CDR1 is SEHNR and CDR2 FQNEAQ (reference sequence). The germline V and J ends were trimmed by 1 base and 5 bases, with 9 bases remaining between them. The CDR3 extends over 14 amino acids. CDR3 sequence (DNA): TGTGCCAGCAGCTTAGAGGGGGGGTATCAGCCCCAGCATTTT. It specifies CASSLEGGYQPQHF.

The CDR3, as DNA: TGTGCCAGCAGCCTTGAACCGGGACACCGCACCGGGGAGCTGTTTTTT. Protein: CASSLEPGHRTGELFF. The J gene is TRBJ2-2, the V gene TRBV7-6, with TRBD1 as a possible D gene (6 bases). The ends were cut back, 5 bases at V and 4 bases at J, with 17 bases in the middle. The germline V gene encodes CDR1 SGHVS and CDR2 FNYEAQ. CDR3 length: 16 amino acids.

V and J are TRBV5-1 and TRBJ2-7; 7 positions agree with TRBD1. This CDR3 comprises 15 residues. The germline V gene encodes CDR1 SGHRS and CDR2 YFSETQ. Trimming at V came to 2 bases and at J to 7 bases, leaving 12 bases not matched to a gene. CDR3 residues: CASSFVLGGRGEQYF. The CDR3 bases are TGCGCCAGCAGCTTCGTGTTAGGGGGCCGGGGAGAGCAGTACTTC.

The chain carries TRBV19 and TRBJ2-7; 8 bases are a match to TRBD1. With V trimmed by 5 bases and J by 1 base, 10 bases remained unmatched. The CDR3 contains 16 residues. CDR1 and CDR2 from the germline V gene are LNHDA and SQIVND (reference sequence). CDR3 nucleotides: TGTGCCAGTAGTCCCCGGACAGGGTTTAGTTCCTACGAGCAGTACTTC. Its translation: CASSPRTGFSSYEQYF.

The CDR3 sequence is CASSSGGEETQYF. The CDR3 DNA reads TGTGCCAGCAGTTCTGGGGGGGAAGAGACCCAGTACTTC. The chain employs TRBV28 and TRBJ2-5; 7 nucleotides agree with TRBD2. Germline CDR1 and CDR2: MDHEN and SYDVKM. The CDR3 is 13 residues long. With 4 bases clipped from V and 3 bases from J, the junction kept 2 bases outside the gene matches.

The chain joins TRBV6-1 to TRBJ2-5; tentative D call: TRBD2 (7 bases). Trimming took 5 bases from V and 4 from J, leaving 17 bases between them. The CDR3 is 15 amino acids. Germline V gene sequence: CDR1 MNHNS, CDR2 SASEGT. In DNA form, the CDR3 reads TGTGCCAGCAGTCTTGGGGGGGGACATAGAGAGACCCAGTACTTC. Protein sequence: CASSLGGGHRETQYF.

This chain uses TRBV7-2 with TRBJ2-5, with D possibly TRBD2 on 6 matching bases. V was trimmed by 5 bases and J by 5 bases, leaving 15 bases between them. Looked up from germline, CDR1 is SGHTA and CDR2 is FQGNSA. The CDR3 has 14 residues. DNA of the CDR3: TGTGCCAGCAGCCGGTTAGCGGTGGGGGAGACCCAGTACTTC. It is translated as CASSRLAVGETQYF. Full variable domain (rest looked up from reference TRBV7-2 and TRBJ2-5): GAGVSQSPSNKVTEKGKDVELRCDPISGHTALYWYRQSLGQGLEFLIYFQGNSAPDKSGLPSDRFSAERTGGSVSTLTIQRTQQEDSAVYLCASSRLAVGETQYFGPGTRLLVL.

The chain uses TRBV4-3 and TRBJ2-3, with a tentative D call TRBD1 (6 bases). Germline CDR1 and CDR2: LGHNA and YSLEER. This CDR3 has 18 amino acids. With 0 bases removed from V and 4 bases from J, the gap between germline ends came to 20 bases. The CDR3 DNA is TGCGCCAGCAGCCAAGATCTGGGGGACACCTTCGTAGCAGATACGCAGTATTTT. Its translation: CASSQDLGDTFVADTQYF.

This chain links TRBV7-3 with TRBJ1-2, with TRBD1 identical over 12 bases. This CDR3 comprises 15 residues. The V segment lost 0 bases and the J segment 7 bases; nucleotides outside the gene matches: 3. Germline-derived CDR1 and CDR2 are SGHTA and FQGTGA. The DNA of the CDR3 is TGTGCCAGCAGCTTAACGGGACAGGGGGCGAGTGGCTACACCTTC. Translated, it gives CASSLTGQGASGYTF.

The rearrangement uses TRBV28 and TRBJ1-4; D gene ambiguous. Trimming took 5 bases from V and 1 from J, leaving 17 bases between them. The length of the CDR3 is 17 residues. Germline V gene sequence: CDR1 MDHEN, CDR2 SYDVKM. CDR3 residues: CASSKYSSRGTNEKLFF. The CDR3 region has the DNA TGTGCCAGCAGTAAATACTCATCGCGGGGAACTAATGAAAAACTGTTTTTT.

The gene calls are TRBV19 and TRBJ2-7, with TRBD1 matching over 10 bases. Germline V gene sequence: CDR1 LNHDA, CDR2 SQIVND (reference sequence). The ends lost 11 bases at V and 1 base at J; junction bases unmatched: 8. This CDR3 has 14 residues. The CDR3 protein is CASSRDRGSYEQYF. CDR3 coding DNA: TGTGCCTCTAGCCGGGACAGGGGATCCTACGAGCAGTACTTC.

This rearrangement joins TRBV19 to TRBJ2-5; TRBD1 agrees at 8 bases. V lost 1 base to trimming and J lost 0 bases; unmatched junction nucleotides: 4. The length of the CDR3 is 16 residues. Per germline, CDR1 LNHDA and CDR2 SQIVND (reference sequence). This CDR3 is CASSIGGRGHQETQYF. The CDR3 DNA sequence: TGTGCCAGTAGTATAGGTGGCAGGGGGCACCAAGAGACCCAGTACTTC.

In DNA form, the CDR3 reads TGTGCCAGCAGTTACTCCGGGACAGGGGCCGAGACCCAGTACTTC. It translates to CASSYSGTGAETQYF. The chain recombines TRBV6-6 with TRBJ2-5; TRBD1 matches at 10 bases. From germline, CDR1 is MNHNY and CDR2 SVGAGI (reference sequence). This CDR3 is 15 amino acids long. Trimming cost V 0 bases and J 5 bases; bases outside gene matches: 3.

The chain couples TRBV9 to TRBJ2-1, with 14 bases that match TRBD2. V was clipped by 5 bases and J by 0 bases; unmatched bases: 7. The germline V gene has CDR1 SGDLS and CDR2 YYNGEE. The CDR3 runs 18 residues. In nucleotides, the CDR3 is TGTGCCAGCAGGGGACTAGCGGGGGAAGGCGGCTCCTACAATGAGCAGTTCTTC. Translating it yields CASRGLAGEGGSYNEQFF.

The V gene is TRBV5-1, the J gene TRBJ1-4, with 8 bases lining up with TRBD1. Trimming at V came to 3 bases and at J to 8 bases, leaving 9 bases not matched to a gene. CDR1 and CDR2 (germline): SGHRS, YFSETQ. CDR3 size: 15 residues. The CDR3 region is CASSSTGTGEEKLFF. Here the CDR3 DNA reads TGCGCCAGCAGCTCCACCGGGACAGGCGAGGAAAAACTGTTTTTT.

The CDR3 DNA sequence: TGTGCCATCAGAAACCTCGGGACAGGGAGGTACGAGCAGTACTTC. This sequence encodes CAIRNLGTGRYEQYF. The chain couples TRBV10-3 to TRBJ2-7; 9 bases are shared with TRBD1. V lost 6 bases, J lost 4 bases, and 10 bases stayed unmatched. The CDR3 sequence is 15 residues long. Germline V gene data show CDR1 as ENHRY and CDR2 as SYGVKD.